This T cell receptor (beta chain) originates from a study of technical replicates of blood from several donors. The CDR3 totals 15 residues. Per the germline V gene, CDR1 is SGHDT and CDR2 is YYEEEE. The V and J ends lost 0 bases and 6 bases respectively, with 16 bases between them. Repertoires were generated with immunoSEQ multiplex PCR, while TCRdb's copy carries only in-frame clones and drops some. The data show 75,000 to 85,000 clones, approximately 94% seen once. Sequencing input: T cells isolated from PBMCs. The origin of this receptor is a human donor in good health. The V and J genes are TRBV5-6 and TRBJ2-7; a weak D match, TRBD1 (5 bases). The CDR3, as DNA: TGTGCCAGCAGCTTGGAAGGCTCAGGGTTGCTCGAGCAGTACTTC. Its translation is CASSLEGSGLLEQYF.